This T cell receptor beta chain was sequenced for a study of shared clonotypes between healthy human individuals. For the study at large: There were three CD4 naive, three CD4 memory, two CD8 naive and one CD8 memory plates per donor.

There were no recent acute infections or vaccinations among the donors, who were healthy HIV-negative adults. Of note for this clone: Its antigen remains unknown. Sequence at one end of the junction differs from germline and may be a read error.

TCRdb keeps only in-frame clones here, not all; method: immunoSEQ multiplex PCR. The sample includes about 1 million clones, roughly 80% of them seen just once. Study-level results: A few donors shared 4.5% to 6.5% of their naive CD4 clonotypes.

Germline values: CDR1 SSHAT, CDR2 FNYEAQ (reference sequence). This CDR3 region has 14 residues. The source of this sequence is a man aged 18 to 30 in good health. The chain joins TRBV7-7 to TRBJ2-6; D is unresolved. The specimen was memory CD4+ T cells sorted from blood. Subset: CD45RA-negative fraction. CDR3 nucleotide sequence: TGTGCTAGCAGCCTCCGATCTGGGGCCAACGTCCTGACTTTC. This codes for CASSLRSGANVLTF.